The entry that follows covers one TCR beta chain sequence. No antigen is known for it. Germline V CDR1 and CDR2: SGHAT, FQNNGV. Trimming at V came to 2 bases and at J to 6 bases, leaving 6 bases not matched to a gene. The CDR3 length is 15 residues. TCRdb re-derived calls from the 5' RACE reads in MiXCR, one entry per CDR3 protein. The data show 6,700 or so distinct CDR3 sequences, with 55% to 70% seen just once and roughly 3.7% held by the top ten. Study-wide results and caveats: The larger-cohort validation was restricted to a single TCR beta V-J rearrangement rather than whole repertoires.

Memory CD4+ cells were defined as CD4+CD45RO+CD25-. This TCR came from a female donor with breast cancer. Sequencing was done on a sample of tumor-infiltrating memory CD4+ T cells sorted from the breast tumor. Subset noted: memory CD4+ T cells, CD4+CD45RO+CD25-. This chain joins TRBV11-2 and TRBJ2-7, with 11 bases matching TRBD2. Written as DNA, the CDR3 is TGTGCCAGCAGCTTACGACTACTAGCGGGGGCCGAGCAGTACTTC. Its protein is CASSLRLLAGAEQYF.